This TCR beta chain was obtained from a study of Ad26.COV2.S vaccination and SARS-CoV-2 variants. Across the whole study: Donor had been placed in the Ad26.COV2.S arm of the COV1001 trial. Intramuscularly, Ad26.COV2.S was given either once or twice, 56 days apart. General observations from the study: Researchers cautioned that TCR breadth and depth analyses may have underestimated total T cell responses. Vaccinees displayed broader spike-specific TCR repertoires than placebo recipients.

With regard to this clone: Its antigen is unidentified.

As to treatment: around 19 received Ad26.COV2.S at low or high dose, single or two shots; a few received placebo; per-sample allocation not given. Sample collection was performed on day 63 after the first vaccine or placebo injection. TCRdb's table, derived via immunoSEQ multiplex PCR, lists solely in-frame clones and lacks some. The table lists about 280,000 clones, 70% to 90% of them singletons. Germline-derived CDR1 and CDR2 are GTSNPN and SVGIG (reference sequence). The CDR3 extends over 13 amino acids. With V trimmed by 0 bases and J by 4 bases, 3 bases remained unmatched. The chain links TRBV30 to TRBJ2-7; 7 bases are a match to TRBD1. The sequenced sample was peripheral blood, obtained in a trial of Ad26.COV2.S vaccine versus placebo. The receptor's source is a person aged 18 to 65 who received the Ad26.COV2.S COVID-19 vaccine or a placebo. The CDR3 loop reads CAWSVTRGYEQYF. The CDR3 bases are TGTGCCTGGAGTGTAACCAGGGGGTACGAGCAGTACTTC.